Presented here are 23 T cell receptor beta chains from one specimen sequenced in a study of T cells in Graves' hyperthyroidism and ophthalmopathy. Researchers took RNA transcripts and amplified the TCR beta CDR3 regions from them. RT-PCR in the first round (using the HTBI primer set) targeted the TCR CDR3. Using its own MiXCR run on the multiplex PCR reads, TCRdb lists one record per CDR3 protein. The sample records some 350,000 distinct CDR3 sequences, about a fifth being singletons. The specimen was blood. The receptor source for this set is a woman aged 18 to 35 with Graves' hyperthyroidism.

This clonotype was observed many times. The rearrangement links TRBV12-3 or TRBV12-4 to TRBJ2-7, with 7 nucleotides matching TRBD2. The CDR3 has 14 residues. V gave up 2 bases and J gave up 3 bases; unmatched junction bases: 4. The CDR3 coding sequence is TGTGCCAGCAGTTTATTGGGGGGGAGCTACGAGCAGTACTTC. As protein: CASSLLGGSYEQYF.

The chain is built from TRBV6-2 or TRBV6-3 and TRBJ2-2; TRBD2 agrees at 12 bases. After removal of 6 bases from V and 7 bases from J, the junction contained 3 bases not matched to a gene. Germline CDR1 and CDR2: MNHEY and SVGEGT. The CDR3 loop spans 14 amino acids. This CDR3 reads CASSRLAGVGELFF. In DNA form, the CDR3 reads TGTGCCAGCAGCAGACTAGCGGGAGTCGGGGAGCTGTTTTTT.

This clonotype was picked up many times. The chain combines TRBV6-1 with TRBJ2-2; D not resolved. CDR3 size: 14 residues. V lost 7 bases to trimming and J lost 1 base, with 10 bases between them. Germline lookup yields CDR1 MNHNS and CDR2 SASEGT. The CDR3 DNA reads TGTGCCAGCACTCTTCTGTTGAACACCGGGGAGCTGTTTTTT. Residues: CASTLLLNTGELFF.

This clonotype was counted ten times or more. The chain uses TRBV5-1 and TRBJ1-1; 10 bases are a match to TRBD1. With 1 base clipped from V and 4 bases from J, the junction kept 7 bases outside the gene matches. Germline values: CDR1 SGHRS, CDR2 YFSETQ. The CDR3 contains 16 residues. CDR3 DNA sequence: TGCGCCAGCAGCTTGATGACAGGGGGCGTCGGCACTGAAGCTTTCTTT. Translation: CASSLMTGGVGTEAFF. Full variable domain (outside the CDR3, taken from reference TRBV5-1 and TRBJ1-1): KAGVTQTPRYLIKTRGQQVTLSCSPISGHRSVSWYQQTPGQGLQFLFEYFSETQRNKGNFPGRFSGRQFSNSRSEMNVSTLELGDSALYLCASSLMTGGVGTEAFFGQGTRLTVV.

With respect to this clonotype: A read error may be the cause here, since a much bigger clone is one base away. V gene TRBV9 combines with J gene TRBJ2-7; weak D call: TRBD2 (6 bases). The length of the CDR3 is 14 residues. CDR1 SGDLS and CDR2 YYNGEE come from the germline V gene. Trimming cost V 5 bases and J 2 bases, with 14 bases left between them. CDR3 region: CASSPVEGPYEQYF. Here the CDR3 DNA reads TGTGCCAGCAGTCCCGTGGAGGGGCCCTACGAGCAGTACTTC.

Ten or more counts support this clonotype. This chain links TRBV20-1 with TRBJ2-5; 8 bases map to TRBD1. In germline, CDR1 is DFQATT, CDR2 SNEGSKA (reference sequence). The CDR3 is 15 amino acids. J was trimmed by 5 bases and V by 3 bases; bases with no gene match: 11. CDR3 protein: CSASAGQGAVETQYF. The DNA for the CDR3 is TGCAGTGCTAGCGCAGGGCAGGGGGCGGTGGAGACCCAGTACTTC.

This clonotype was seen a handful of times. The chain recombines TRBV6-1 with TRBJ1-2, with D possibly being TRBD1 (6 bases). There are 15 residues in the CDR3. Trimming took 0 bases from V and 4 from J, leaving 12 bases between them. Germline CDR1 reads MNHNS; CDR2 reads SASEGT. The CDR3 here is CASSEAPTGLYGYTF. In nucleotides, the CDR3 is TGTGCCAGCAGTGAAGCCCCGACAGGCCTCTATGGCTACACCTTC.

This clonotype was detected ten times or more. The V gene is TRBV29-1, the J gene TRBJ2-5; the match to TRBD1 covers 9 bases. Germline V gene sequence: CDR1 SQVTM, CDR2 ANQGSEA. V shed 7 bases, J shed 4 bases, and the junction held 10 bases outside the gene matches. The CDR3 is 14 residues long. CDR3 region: CSGIYRGRGETQYF. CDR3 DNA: TGCAGCGGTATTTACAGGGGGCGAGGAGAGACCCAGTACTTC. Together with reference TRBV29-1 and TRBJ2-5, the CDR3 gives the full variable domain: SAVISQKPSRDICQRGTSLTIQCQVDSQVTMMFWYRQQPGQSLTLIATANQGSEATYESGFVIDKFPISRPNLTFSTLTVSNMSPEDSSIYLCSGIYRGRGETQYFGPGTRLLVL.

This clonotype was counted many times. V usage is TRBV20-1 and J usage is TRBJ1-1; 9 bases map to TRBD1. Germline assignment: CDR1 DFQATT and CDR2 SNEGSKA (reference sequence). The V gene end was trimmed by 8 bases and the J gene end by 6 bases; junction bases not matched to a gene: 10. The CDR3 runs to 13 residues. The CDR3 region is CSITGGDLAEAFF. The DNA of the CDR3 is TGCAGTATAACAGGGGGCGATTTGGCTGAAGCTTTCTTT.

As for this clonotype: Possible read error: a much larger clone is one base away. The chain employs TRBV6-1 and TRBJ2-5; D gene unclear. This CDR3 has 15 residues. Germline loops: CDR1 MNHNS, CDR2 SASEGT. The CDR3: CASSEPRRIQETKYF. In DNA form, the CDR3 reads TGTGCCAGCAGTGAACCCCGACGGATCCAAGAGACCAAGTACTTC.

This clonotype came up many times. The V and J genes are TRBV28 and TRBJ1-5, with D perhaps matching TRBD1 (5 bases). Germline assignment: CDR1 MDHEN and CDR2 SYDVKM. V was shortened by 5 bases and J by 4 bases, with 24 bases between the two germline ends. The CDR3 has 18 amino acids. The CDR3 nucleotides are TGTGCCAGCAGTCCGCGGACTCGGGACTCTTTTTTAAATCAGCCCCAGCATTTT. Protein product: CASSPRTRDSFLNQPQHF.

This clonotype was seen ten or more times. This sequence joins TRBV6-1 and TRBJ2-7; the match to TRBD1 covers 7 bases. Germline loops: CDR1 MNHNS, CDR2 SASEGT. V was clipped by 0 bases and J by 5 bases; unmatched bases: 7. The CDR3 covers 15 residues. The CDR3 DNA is TGTGCCAGCAGTGAAGCGGACAGGCAGGGGGACGAGCAGTACTTC. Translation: CASSEADRQGDEQYF.

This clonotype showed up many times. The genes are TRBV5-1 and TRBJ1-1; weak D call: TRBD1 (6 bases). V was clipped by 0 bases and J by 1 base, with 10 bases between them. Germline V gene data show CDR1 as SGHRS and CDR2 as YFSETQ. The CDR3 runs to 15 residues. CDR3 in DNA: TGCGCCAGCAGCTTGGTCGCAGGGGCGAACACTGAAGCTTTCTTT. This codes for CASSLVAGANTEAFF.

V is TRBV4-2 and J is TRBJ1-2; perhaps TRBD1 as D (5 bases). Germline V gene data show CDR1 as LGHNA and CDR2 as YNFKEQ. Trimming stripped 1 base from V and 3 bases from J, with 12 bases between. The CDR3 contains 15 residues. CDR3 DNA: TGTGCCAGCAGCCAAGCGGGGGGGGACGACTATGGCTACACCTTC. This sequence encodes CASSQAGGDDYGYTF.

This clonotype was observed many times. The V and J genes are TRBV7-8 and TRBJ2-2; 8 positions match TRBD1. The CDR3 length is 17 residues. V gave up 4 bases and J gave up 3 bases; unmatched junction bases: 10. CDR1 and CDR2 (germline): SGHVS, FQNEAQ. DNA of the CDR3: TGTGCCAGCAGCTCCCGTAGCAGGACAGGGTACACCGGGGAGCTGTTTTTT. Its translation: CASSSRSRTGYTGELFF.

The CDR3 sequence: CASSVRDRATEAFF. The DNA of the CDR3 is TGTGCCAGCAGTGTGCGGGACAGGGCCACTGAAGCTTTCTTT. The chain combines TRBV6-1 with TRBJ1-1, with 9 bases lining up with TRBD1. Losses at the gene ends were 4 bases for V and 4 bases for J; bases not matched to a gene: 4. The length of the CDR3 is 14 residues. Germline CDR1 is MNHNS and CDR2 is SASEGT.

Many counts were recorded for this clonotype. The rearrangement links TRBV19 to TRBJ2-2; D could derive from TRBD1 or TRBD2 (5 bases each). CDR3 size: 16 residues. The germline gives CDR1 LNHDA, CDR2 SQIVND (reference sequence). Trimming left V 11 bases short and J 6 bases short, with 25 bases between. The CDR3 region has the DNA TGTGCCTCCGACCAGGGACGGTCAAGATCGGCCGGGGAGCTGTTTTTT. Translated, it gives CASDQGRSRSAGELFF. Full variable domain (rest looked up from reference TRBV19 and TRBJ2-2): DGGITQSPKYLFRKEGQNVTLSCEQNLNHDAMYWYRQDPGQGLRLIYYSQIVNDFQKGDIAEGYSVSREKKESFPLTVTSAQKNPTAFYLCASDQGRSRSAGELFFGEGSRLTVL.

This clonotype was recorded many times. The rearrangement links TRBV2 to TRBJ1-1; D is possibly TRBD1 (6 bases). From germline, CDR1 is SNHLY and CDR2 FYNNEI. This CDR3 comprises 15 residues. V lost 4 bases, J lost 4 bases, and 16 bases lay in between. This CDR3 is CASSGVRGVSTEAFF. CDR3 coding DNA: TGTGCCAGCAGTGGGGTTAGGGGGGTGAGCACTGAAGCTTTCTTT.

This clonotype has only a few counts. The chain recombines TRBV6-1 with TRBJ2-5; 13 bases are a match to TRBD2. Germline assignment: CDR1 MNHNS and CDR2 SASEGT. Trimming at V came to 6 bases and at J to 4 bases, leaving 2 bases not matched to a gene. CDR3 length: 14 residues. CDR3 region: CASRRLAGGETQYF. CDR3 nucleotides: TGTGCCAGCAGGAGACTAGCGGGGGGAGAGACCCAGTACTTC.

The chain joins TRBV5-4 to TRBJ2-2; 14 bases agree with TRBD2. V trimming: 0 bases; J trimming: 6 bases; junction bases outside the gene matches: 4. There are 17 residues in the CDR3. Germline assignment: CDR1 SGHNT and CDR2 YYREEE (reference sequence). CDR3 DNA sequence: TGTGCCAGCAGCTTGGGGACTAGCGGGGGGACTTCCGGGGAGCTGTTTTTT. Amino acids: CASSLGTSGGTSGELFF.

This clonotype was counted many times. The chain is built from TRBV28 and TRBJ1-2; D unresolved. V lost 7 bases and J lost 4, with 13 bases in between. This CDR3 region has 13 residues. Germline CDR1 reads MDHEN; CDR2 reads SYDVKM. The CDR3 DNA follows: TGTGCCAGCACTCTAGAGACCGTCTATGGCTACACCTTC. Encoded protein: CASTLETVYGYTF.

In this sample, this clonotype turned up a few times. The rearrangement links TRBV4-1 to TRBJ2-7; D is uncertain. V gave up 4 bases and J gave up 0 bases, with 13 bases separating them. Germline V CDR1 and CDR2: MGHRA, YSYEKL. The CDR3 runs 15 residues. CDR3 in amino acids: CASSPNQALSYEQYF. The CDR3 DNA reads TGCGCCAGCAGCCCCAATCAAGCCCTCTCCTACGAGCAGTACTTC.

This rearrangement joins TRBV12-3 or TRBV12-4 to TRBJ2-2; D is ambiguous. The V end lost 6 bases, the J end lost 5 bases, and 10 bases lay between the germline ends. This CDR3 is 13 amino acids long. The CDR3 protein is CASRSLRTGELFF. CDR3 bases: TGTGCCAGCAGGTCGTTAAGGACCGGGGAGCTGTTTTTT.